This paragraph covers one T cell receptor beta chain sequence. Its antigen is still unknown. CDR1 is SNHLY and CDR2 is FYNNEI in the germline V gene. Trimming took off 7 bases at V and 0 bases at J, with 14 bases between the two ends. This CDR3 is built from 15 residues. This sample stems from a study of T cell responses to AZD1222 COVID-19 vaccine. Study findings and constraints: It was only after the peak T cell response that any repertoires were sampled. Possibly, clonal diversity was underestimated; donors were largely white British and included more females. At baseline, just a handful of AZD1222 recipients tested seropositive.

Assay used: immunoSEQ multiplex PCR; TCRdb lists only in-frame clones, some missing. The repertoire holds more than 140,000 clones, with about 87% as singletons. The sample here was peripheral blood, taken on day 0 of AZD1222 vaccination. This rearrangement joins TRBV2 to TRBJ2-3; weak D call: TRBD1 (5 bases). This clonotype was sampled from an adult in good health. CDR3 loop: CASTDSALSTDTQYF. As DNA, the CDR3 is TGTGCCAGCACCGACAGTGCCCTAAGCACAGATACGCAGTATTTT.